This TCR beta chain stems from a study of control samples from healthy donors and cancer patients. Using immunoSEQ multiplex PCR, the repertoire was profiled, and TCRdb retains in-frame clones only, with some absent. The sample shows roughly 99,000 clones, roughly four fifths of them seen only once. This receptor was taken from a man in his sixties in good health. Sequenced material: blood.

The CDR3 loop is CASSVEGGNTEAFF. The CDR3 coding sequence is TGTGCCAGCAGCGTAGAGGGGGGGAACACTGAAGCTTTCTTT. The gene calls are TRBV9 and TRBJ1-1, with D maybe TRBD1 (6 bases). Trimming pared 0 bases from V and 1 base from J, leaving 7 bases between. This CDR3 has 14 residues. Germline V gives CDR1 SGDLS, CDR2 YYNGEE. Full variable domain (missing parts from reference TRBV9 and TRBJ1-1): DSGVTQTPKHLITATGQRVTLRCSPRSGDLSVYWYQQSLDQGLQFLIQYYNGEERAKGNILERFSAQQFPDLHSELNLSSLELGDSALYFCASSVEGGNTEAFFGQGTRLTVV.